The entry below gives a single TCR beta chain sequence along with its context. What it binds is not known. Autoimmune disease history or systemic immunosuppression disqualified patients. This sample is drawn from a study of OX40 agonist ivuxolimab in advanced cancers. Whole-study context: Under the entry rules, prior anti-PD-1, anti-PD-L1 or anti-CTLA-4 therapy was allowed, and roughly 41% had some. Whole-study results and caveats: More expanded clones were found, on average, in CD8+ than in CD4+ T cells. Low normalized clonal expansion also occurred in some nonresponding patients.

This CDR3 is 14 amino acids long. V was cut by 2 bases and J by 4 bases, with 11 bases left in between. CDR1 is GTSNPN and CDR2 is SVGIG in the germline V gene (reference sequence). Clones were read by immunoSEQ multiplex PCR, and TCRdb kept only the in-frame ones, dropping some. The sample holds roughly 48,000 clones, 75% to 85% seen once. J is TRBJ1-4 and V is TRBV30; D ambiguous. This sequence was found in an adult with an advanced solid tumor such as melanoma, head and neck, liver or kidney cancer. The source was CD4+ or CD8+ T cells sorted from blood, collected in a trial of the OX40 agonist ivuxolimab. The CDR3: CAWSLGKINEKLFF. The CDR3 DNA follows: TGTGCCTGGAGTTTAGGGAAAATTAATGAAAAACTGTTTTTT.